The T cell receptor (beta chain) described here comes from a study of identical twins (dated by TCRdb to 2016 to 2018). Turning to the overall study: To test whether fetal clonotypes persist, this study deep-sequenced TCR alpha and beta repertoires from monozygotic twins, from unrelated adults of various ages, and from cord blood. To rule out contamination, the twin experiments were replicated at different times with different library preparation protocols.

This clonotype was observed a handful of times. No cognate antigen has been identified for it. Base qualities are not at hand, and no much larger clone is one base apart. Every donor was a healthy Caucasian. The twin cohort consisted of three pairs of female monozygotic twins, all aged about 18 to 29 years. The RNA used for TCR libraries was isolated from peripheral blood mononuclear cells. Library preparation employed 5' RACE. TCRdb shows the sequencer as Illumina HiSeq 2000. Template switching introduced a universal primer binding site; the final cDNA contained a unique molecular identifier, enabling accurate counting of TCR cDNA molecules. First-strand cDNA for TCR alpha and beta chains was synthesized from specific primers in the conserved constant-segment region. To control for contamination, every cDNA library was double barcoded, receiving both a SMART-Mk sample barcode and Illumina barcodes. Two successive PCR steps introduced TruSeq adapter sequences along with Illumina sample barcodes. The Illumina HiSeq platform was used with custom primers to sequence TCR alpha and beta cDNA libraries. Under the source paper's analysis protocol: MiGEC processed the raw reads to extract unique molecular identifiers, while MiXCR was used to determine the CDR3 positions. Recombination models were inferred per individual with the repgenHMM and IGoR tools using an EM algorithm. The tcR package in R was used for shared clonotype analysis, with sharing normalized by the product of cloneset sizes. Out-of-frame nonproductive sequences were analyzed to study raw recombination free of thymic and clonal selection effects. The public reads were reprocessed in TCRdb via fastp at Q25 and MiXCR, keeping in-frame beta chains. Every CDR3 protein is listed once, alongside the most common genes and DNA of its rows. These V and J calls rely on TCRdb rather than the paper's analysis. In this sample the table shows about 790,000 distinct CDR3 sequences, about 20% of which occur a single time. Together, the top ten hold 13% of the sample.

V lost 3 bases and J lost 7 bases, and the count of bases not matched to a germline gene is 7. Its CDR3 holds 15 amino acids, cysteine through phenylalanine. Of the read, only the CDR3 DNA is kept; its 45 bases are in frame from base 1. Study-level results and caveats: Invariant T cells such as MAIT and iNKT could partly confound zero-insertion analyses, though diverse VJ usage argued against this for most clonotypes. Recombination models systematically underestimated out-of-frame TCR alpha sharing in monozygotic twins but agreed with sharing between unrelated individuals. Because the same donors could not be followed over many years, conclusions were based on cross-sectional statistical analysis. A weaker excess of twin sharing was found in beta out-of-frame sequences because the signal-to-noise ratio was lowered by fewer shared sequences. Fewer insertions were carried by abundant cord blood beta clonotypes, a similar but weaker trend appeared in young adult naive repertoires, and no such trend appeared in memory repertoires. Compared with coincidental sharing between unrelated individuals, out-of-frame TCR alpha sequences shared between twins had an excess of sequences with low generation probability.

This same sample was also part of a study on T cells expressing NK-cell markers. The second paper states: Three sorted T-cell subsets (CD3+CD56+NKG2C+, CD3+CD56+NKG2C- and CD3+CD56-NKG2C+) from under 10 donors had their TCR beta-chain repertoires profiled. Among the eight sequenced donors, seven were HCMV-seropositive and one was HCMV-seronegative. In several experiments an anti-gammadeltaTCR antibody was added to restrict sorting to alphabetaTCR-expressing T cells. In six donors, the dominant CD3+CD56+NKG2C+ clonotypes were among the top 10 CD8+ clonotypes and accounted for about 1.0-7.5% of CD8+ T cells. Those dominant clonotypes were again the most abundant among CD3+CD56-NKG2C+ cells in four donors, at about 28.3-60.1%. Whether the expanded NKG2C-expressing T cell clones were specific for HCMV antigens was left unclear. The eight sequenced donors were randomly selected healthy volunteers, three men and five women. To determine HCMV serostatus, a commercial ELISA kit was used to detect HCMV-specific IgG in serum. Bulk peripheral blood T-cell repertoires were additionally sequenced from unsorted PBMC for several donors. MIGEC handled demultiplexing of the reads and grouping by UMI, while MiTCR was used to assemble and quantify clonotypes. To remove erroneous sequences, TCR cDNA sequences were retained only when supported by two or more reads. The tcR package was used for downstream repertoire analysis, and clonotypes were matched across fractions by CDR3 nucleotide sequence plus V segment. VDJmatch was used to annotate antigen specificity against VDJdb, with one amino acid substitution in CDR3 permitted.

This clonotype was sampled from a woman between 18 and 29 years old in good health. Material: PBMCs. In this chain, TRBV12-3 or TRBV12-4 is recombined with TRBJ2-7, and 12 junction bases match TRBD1. In nucleotides, the sequence is TGTGCCAGCAGTTTCGCGGGACAGGGGGCCGGGGAGCAGTACTTC. Translated, this is CASSFAGQGAGEQYF.